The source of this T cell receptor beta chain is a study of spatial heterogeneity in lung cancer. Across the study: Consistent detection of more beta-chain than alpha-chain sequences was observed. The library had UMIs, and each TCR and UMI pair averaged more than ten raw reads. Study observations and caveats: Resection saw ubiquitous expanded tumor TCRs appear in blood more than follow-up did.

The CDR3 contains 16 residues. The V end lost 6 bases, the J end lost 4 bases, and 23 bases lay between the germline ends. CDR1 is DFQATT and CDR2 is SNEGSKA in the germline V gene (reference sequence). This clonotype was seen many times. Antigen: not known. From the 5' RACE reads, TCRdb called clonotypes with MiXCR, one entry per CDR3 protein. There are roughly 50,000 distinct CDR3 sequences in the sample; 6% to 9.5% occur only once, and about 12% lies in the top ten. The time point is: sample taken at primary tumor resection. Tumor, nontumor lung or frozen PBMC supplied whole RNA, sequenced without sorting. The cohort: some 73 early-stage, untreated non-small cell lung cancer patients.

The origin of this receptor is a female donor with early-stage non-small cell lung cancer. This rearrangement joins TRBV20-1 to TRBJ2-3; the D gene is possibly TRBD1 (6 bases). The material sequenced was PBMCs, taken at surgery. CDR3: CSASRHRVGSPDTQYF. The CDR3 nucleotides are TGCAGTGCCTCTCGACACAGGGTTGGGTCGCCAGATACGCAGTATTTT.